Listed below are T cell receptor beta chains from one sample, sequenced in a study of blood T cell repertoires in COVID-19. Sequencing was performed with immunoSEQ multiplex PCR; in TCRdb, only in-frame clones are kept and a portion is missing. The data show 270,000 or so clones, with approximately 85% seen just once and about 7% held by the top ten. The sequenced material came from PBMCs or T cells enriched from blood (not recorded which). The receptor source for this set is a woman aged 50 to 65 who had been exposed to COVID-19. Each CDR3 is given with its conserved first and last residue. A D gene is named only where the DNA matches it firmly. Clone size appears in some rows only: once, few, many, or a class for an expanded clone.

cdr3_nt,cdr3_aa,j_call,v_call,d_call,clone_size
TGTGCCCCAGGGGCAGATACGCAGTATTTT,CAPGADTQYF,TRBJ2-3,TRBV7-9,-,-
TGTGCCAGCAGTTCGTACCAAGAGACCCAGTACTTC,CASSSYQETQYF,TRBJ2-5,TRBV6-5,-,-
TGTGCCAGCAGCTTGGGGCCGATCTCTGGAAACACCATATATTTT,CASSLGPISGNTIYF,TRBJ1-3,TRBV7-9,-,-
TGTGCCAGCAGCTACGGGACAGGGGTAAACACTGAAGCTTTCTTT,CASSYGTGVNTEAFF,TRBJ1-1,TRBV7-8,TRBD1,once
TGTGCCAGTAGTGCAACCGGGACTGGGGATGGCTACACCTTC,CASSATGTGDGYTF,TRBJ1-2,TRBV19,-,-
TGTGCCAGCAGCTTATTAGGAGCGACAGCCCTTAATTCACCCCTCCACTTT,CASSLLGATALNSPLHF,TRBJ1-6,TRBV7-8,-,-
TGCGCCAGCAAAAGAGAACCGGGCACTGAAGCTTTCTTT,CASKREPGTEAFF,TRBJ1-1,TRBV5-1,-,-
TGTGCCAGCTCACCGCCGAGAGGGGACAGGGGACTTACCGGGGAGCTGTTTTTT,CASSPPRGDRGLTGELFF,TRBJ2-2,TRBV18,TRBD1,-
TGTGCCAGCAGTCAACAGGGGTATGGCTACACCTTC,CASSQQGYGYTF,TRBJ1-2,TRBV11-2,TRBD1,-
TGTGCCAGCAGCTCCTCGGTTCGTGAAGCTTTCTTT,CASSSSVREAFF,TRBJ1-1,TRBV7-2,-,-
TGTGCCTGGTCAGGGGATAGCAATCAGCCCCAGCATTTT,CAWSGDSNQPQHF,TRBJ1-5,TRBV30,-,-
TGTGCCAGCAGCTTTGGCAGGGATACCGGGGAGCTGTTTTTT,CASSFGRDTGELFF,TRBJ2-2,TRBV11-2,-,-
TGTGCCAGCACCTATGGACACGGCGCTGAAGCTTTCTTT,CASTYGHGAEAFF,TRBJ1-1,TRBV12-3/TRBV12-4,-,-
TGCAGCGTCGGGACTAGTATGTTGGGCGAGCAGTACTTC,CSVGTSMLGEQYF,TRBJ2-7,TRBV29-1,TRBD2,-
TGTGCCAGCAGTTCAGGACAGCTTATTAGCAATCAGCCCCAGCATTTT,CASSSGQLISNQPQHF,TRBJ1-5,TRBV28,-,-
TGTGCCAGCAGTCACAAATCGGGGACAGGTTCTTACTCTGGAAACACCATATATTTT,CASSHKSGTGSYSGNTIYF,TRBJ1-3,TRBV6-6,TRBD1,-
TGTGCCAGCAGCTTAGACGTCTGGCCCTCGGATACGCAGTATTTT,CASSLDVWPSDTQYF,TRBJ2-3,TRBV11-2,-,-
TGTGCTAGTGGTTTGCTCACCCCGGGACAGGGGGCTTTCTTT,CASGLLTPGQGAFF,TRBJ1-1,TRBV12-5,TRBD1,-
TGTGCCAGCGGATACAGGGGCCCGAACTATGGCTACACCTTC,CASGYRGPNYGYTF,TRBJ1-2,TRBV6-5,TRBD1,-
TGTGCCAGCTCACCACCGGGACTCTCCTTCGGGGAGCTGTTTTTT,CASSPPGLSFGELFF,TRBJ2-2,TRBV18,-,once
TGTGCCAGCAGTCCCAGACAGTATGGCTACACCTTC,CASSPRQYGYTF,TRBJ1-2,TRBV12-3/TRBV12-4,-,-
TGTGCCAGCAGCTTAGATCGGACAGGGAATTCACCCCTCCACTTT,CASSLDRTGNSPLHF,TRBJ1-6,TRBV7-6,TRBD1,-
TGTGCCAGCTCACCGGGACAGGGTGTAGCTTTCTTT,CASSPGQGVAFF,TRBJ1-1,TRBV18,TRBD1,once
TGTGCCTGGAAAGGGAGCGGAACTAATGAAAAACTGTTTTTT,CAWKGSGTNEKLFF,TRBJ1-4,TRBV30,-,-
TGTGCCAGCAGCTTAGCGGCCAGACTCATGAACACTGAAGCTTTCTTT,CASSLAARLMNTEAFF,TRBJ1-1,TRBV7-8,-,-
TGTGCCAGCAGCCAAGATCCTCCGTTAGAAGAGACCCAGTACTTC,CASSQDPPLEETQYF,TRBJ2-5,TRBV3-1/TRBV3-2,-,-
TGTGCCAGCAGTCCCTTACTTGGGGGCACGGGTGGAGAGACCCAGTACTTC,CASSPLLGGTGGETQYF,TRBJ2-5,TRBV28,-,-
TGTGCCAGCAGGGTGGACAGCTCCTACAATGAGCAGTTCTTC,CASRVDSSYNEQFF,TRBJ2-1,TRBV7-2,-,-
TGTGCCAGTAGTTGGACACCTGGAGGGACTGAAGCTTTCTTT,CASSWTPGGTEAFF,TRBJ1-1,TRBV19,-,-
TGTGCCACCAAGACAGGGGGGCTCTACACGAACACCATATATTTT,CATKTGGLYTNTIYF,TRBJ1-3,TRBV19,TRBD1,few
TGTGCCAGTAGTATATCCACCTTACCGGGACAGGGGACTGGCTACACCTTC,CASSISTLPGQGTGYTF,TRBJ1-2,TRBV19,TRBD1,once
TGTGCCAGCAGTCGGACTAGCAGCTACAATGAGCAGTTCTTC,CASSRTSSYNEQFF,TRBJ2-1,TRBV27,TRBD2,once